This entry lists 32 T cell receptor beta chains sequenced from one sample in a study of cytotoxic CD8 clonotypes in ibrutinib-treated CLL. Some clones are missing from TCRdb's copy, which holds only in-frame ones; the method was immunoSEQ multiplex PCR. The sample includes hundreds of thousands of clones, roughly 67% of them seen just once. The sample here was PBMCs, taken after 36 months of ibrutinib treatment. All receptors come from a human donor with chronic lymphocytic leukemia.

This chain uses TRBV15 with TRBJ2-1; 16 bases are a match to TRBD2. The CDR3 is 16 residues long. V was pared by 5 bases and J by 8 bases, with 6 bases of the junction left unmatched. CDR1 and CDR2 (germline): LNHNV, YYDKDF (reference sequence). The CDR3 DNA reads TGTGCCACCAGCGGCGGGACTAGCGGGAGGGTGGATGAGCAGTTCTTC. Its protein product is CATSGGTSGRVDEQFF.

The chain has TRBV28 and TRBJ2-7; TRBD1 agrees at 12 bases. This CDR3 comprises 17 residues. J was trimmed by 6 bases and V by 4 bases; bases with no gene match: 13. The germline gives CDR1 MDHEN, CDR2 SYDVKM. The CDR3 sequence: CASSSPLRDRGLCEQYF. DNA for the CDR3: TGTGCCAGCAGTTCTCCCCTTCGGGACAGGGGGCTTTGCGAGCAGTACTTC.

The genes are TRBV4-3 and TRBJ1-2; D is ambiguous. V was cut by 1 base and J by 4 bases, with 13 bases left in between. In germline, CDR1 is LGHNA, CDR2 YSLEER. This CDR3 has 15 amino acids. The CDR3 reads CASSQAAGSSYGYTF. DNA for the CDR3: TGCGCCAGCAGCCAAGCAGCCGGGTCCTCCTATGGCTACACCTTC.

This clone was observed a handful of times. The chain couples TRBV11-1 to TRBJ2-3, with D possibly TRBD2 on 6 matching bases. This CDR3 has 16 amino acids. Germline loops: CDR1 SGHAT, CDR2 FQDESV (reference sequence). Trimming cost V 2 bases and J 6 bases, with 18 bases left between them. The CDR3 DNA is TGTGCCAGCAGCTTACAGTCGGGGCATGCGGGGGATACGCAGTATTTT. Its translation: CASSLQSGHAGDTQYF.

The count of this clone is one. This chain uses TRBV6-6 with TRBJ2-7, with D perhaps TRBD2 (5 bases). V lost 4 bases, J lost 4 bases, and 8 bases lay in between. The CDR3 is made up of 12 amino acids. Germline CDR1 reads MNHNY; CDR2 reads SVGAGI (reference sequence). CDR3 in amino acids: CASSSPGYEQYF. CDR3 in DNA: TGTGCCAGCAGTTCCCCGGGATACGAGCAGTACTTC.

The gene calls are TRBV7-3 and TRBJ1-1; no firm D call. Germline V gene lookup returns CDR1 SGHTA and CDR2 FQGTGA. Deletions cut 2 bases from V and 2 bases from J, with 9 bases between. This CDR3 comprises 14 residues. CDR3 DNA: TGTGCCAGCAGCTTAGCTTCAGGTAACACTGAAGCTTTCTTT. Protein: CASSLASGNTEAFF.

This clone was observed a handful of times. This chain links TRBV10-1 with TRBJ2-2; D is unresolved. Trimming pared 8 bases from V and 3 bases from J, leaving 10 bases between. Germline V lookup: CDR1 WNHNN, CDR2 SYGVQD (reference sequence). The CDR3 length is 13 residues. CDR3 amino acids: CASSPSYTGELFF. The CDR3 nucleotides read TGCGCCAGCTCTCCCAGCTACACCGGGGAGCTGTTTTTT.

This clone was seen only once. DNA of the CDR3: TGTGCCATCAGCGAACTCGGGACAGAGCCCTACGAGCAGTACTTC. Protein sequence: CAISELGTEPYEQYF. The chain employs TRBV10-3 and TRBJ2-7; 7 nucleotides line up with TRBD1. Germline assignment: CDR1 ENHRY and CDR2 SYGVKD. The CDR3 has 15 amino acids. Trimming removed 6 bases from V and 2 bases from J; junction bases left unmatched: 10.

This chain links TRBV27 with TRBJ1-5; tentatively, D is TRBD1 (5 bases). The CDR3 contains 14 residues. V dropped 3 bases and J dropped 5 bases, with 11 bases sitting between them. Germline V gene data show CDR1 as MNHEY and CDR2 as SMNVEV (reference sequence). CDR3 sequence: CASSFAGTDQPQHF. Here the CDR3 DNA reads TGTGCCAGCAGTTTTGCAGGGACGGATCAGCCCCAGCATTTT.

This clone came up a few times. This CDR3 is CASSLGEPYEQYF. The CDR3, as DNA: TGCGCCAGCAGCTTGGGGGAGCCATACGAGCAGTACTTC. This sequence joins TRBV5-1 and TRBJ2-7, with D tentatively TRBD2 (5 bases). Trimming left V 0 bases short and J 4 bases short, with 8 bases between. CDR1 SGHRS and CDR2 YFSETQ come from the germline V gene. The CDR3 length is 13 residues.

This clone was picked up one time. This rearrangement joins TRBV5-6 to TRBJ1-5, with TRBD1 identical over 7 bases. The CDR3 spans 15 residues. With 1 base clipped from V and 4 bases from J, the junction kept 5 bases outside the gene matches. From germline, CDR1 is SGHDT and CDR2 YYEEEE. CDR3 sequence reads: CASSLRGPRNQPQHF. As DNA, the CDR3 is TGTGCCAGCAGCTTGAGGGGGCCTCGTAATCAGCCCCAGCATTTT.

The CDR3: CSVAQRVGYGYTF. The CDR3 DNA sequence: TGCAGCGTTGCACAACGGGTAGGCTATGGCTACACCTTC. The chain joins TRBV29-1 to TRBJ1-2, with unresolved D. Per germline, CDR1 SQVTM and CDR2 ANQGSEA. The ends were cut back, 4 bases at V and 4 bases at J, with 13 bases in the middle. The length of the CDR3 is 13 residues.

The V gene is TRBV11-3, the J gene TRBJ2-3; a weak D match, TRBD1 (6 bases). The CDR3 is made up of 13 amino acids. Trimming left V 3 bases short and J 4 bases short, with 8 bases between. The V gene's germline CDR1 is SGHNT and CDR2 YENEEA. The CDR3 DNA is TGTGCCAGCAGCTTCGGACAGTCAGATACGCAGTATTTT. The encoded protein is CASSFGQSDTQYF.

This rearrangement joins TRBV6-5 to TRBJ2-3; D gene uncertain. The CDR3 is 13 residues long. CDR1 is MNHEY, CDR2 SVGAGI, per germline. With 2 bases removed from V and 1 base from J, the gap between germline ends came to 4 bases. The CDR3 DNA is TGTGCCAGCAGTTACGTCGGCACAGATACGCAGTATTTT. Its translation: CASSYVGTDTQYF.

This chain joins TRBV29-1 and TRBJ1-2; D not certain. The CDR3 consists of 14 residues. The V end lost 0 bases, the J end lost 3 bases, and 11 bases lay between the germline ends. Germline CDR1 is SQVTM and CDR2 is ANQGSEA. CDR3 in DNA: TGCAGCGTTGAAGATCGAGGTCTGGACTATGGCTACACCTTC. Its translation: CSVEDRGLDYGYTF.

This clone was picked up a small number of times. This sequence joins TRBV5-1 and TRBJ2-7, with TRBD1 matching over 9 bases. V trimming: 2 bases; J trimming: 4 bases; junction bases outside the gene matches: 7. CDR3 length equals 15 residues. Germline V gene data show CDR1 as SGHRS and CDR2 as YFSETQ. CDR3 sequence reads: CASSFMDRGSYEQYF. In DNA form, the CDR3 reads TGCGCCAGCAGCTTCATGGACAGGGGTTCGTACGAGCAGTACTTC.

The chain couples TRBV5-1 to TRBJ1-2, with 11 bases identical to TRBD1. Trimming at V came to 2 bases and at J to 6 bases, leaving 15 bases not matched to a gene. CDR3 length: 18 amino acids. Per the germline V gene, CDR1 is SGHRS and CDR2 is YFSETQ. The CDR3 nucleotides read TGCGCCAGCAGCTTAGACTGGACAGGGGGCAAGGATAAGGATGGCTACACCTTC. Its translation is CASSLDWTGGKDKDGYTF.

The chain links TRBV11-3 to TRBJ2-3; 12 bases align to TRBD2. V lost 1 base and J lost 5; bases outside the gene matches: 13. Germline V lookup: CDR1 SGHNT, CDR2 YENEEA. The CDR3 covers 19 residues. Here the CDR3 reads CASSLGAPRLAGVGDTQYF. Written as DNA, the CDR3 is TGTGCCAGCAGCTTAGGGGCCCCCCGACTAGCGGGAGTTGGAGATACGCAGTATTTT.

The chain recombines TRBV6-6 with TRBJ2-7; 8 bases agree with TRBD2. The CDR3 length is 14 residues. Germline loops: CDR1 MNHNY, CDR2 SVGAGI (reference sequence). After removal of 4 bases from V and 3 bases from J, the junction contained 5 bases not matched to a gene. CDR3 amino acids: CASSSQAGDYEQYF. The CDR3 DNA reads as TGTGCCAGCAGTTCCCAAGCGGGAGACTACGAGCAGTACTTC.

The chain has TRBV13 and TRBJ2-5; the D gene is possibly TRBD2 (5 bases). Germline-derived CDR1 and CDR2 are PRHDT and FYEKMQ (reference sequence). CDR3 size: 13 residues. Trimming cost V 1 base and J 4 bases, with 7 bases left between them. CDR3 coding DNA: TGTGCCAGCAGCTTAGAGAGGGCAGAGACCCAGTACTTC. Translated: CASSLERAETQYF. Full variable domain (rest looked up from reference TRBV13 and TRBJ2-5): AAGVIQSPRHLIKEKRETATLKCYPIPRHDTVYWYQQGPGQDPQFLISFYEKMQSDKGSIPDRFSAQQFSDYHSELNMSSLELGDSALYFCASSLERAETQYFGPGTRLLVL.

The gene calls are TRBV11-2 and TRBJ2-7; D is undetermined. Germline V gene sequence: CDR1 SGHAT, CDR2 FQNNGV. V was trimmed by 1 base and J by 4 bases, leaving 8 bases between them. This CDR3 comprises 13 residues. CDR3 in amino acids: CASSLGPGYEQYF. The CDR3 DNA reads TGTGCCAGCAGCTTAGGACCAGGATACGAGCAGTACTTC.

CDR3 nucleotide sequence: TGTGCCAGCAGTTTGGGGCTCCCTGCCATCTCTCCTGAGCAGTTCTTC. Translated, it gives CASSLGLPAISPEQFF. The chain carries TRBV27 and TRBJ2-1; D might be TRBD1 (5 bases). The V gene's germline CDR1 is MNHEY and CDR2 SMNVEV (reference sequence). V was pared by 3 bases and J by 9 bases, with 21 bases between. This CDR3 is built from 16 residues.

This clone was seen only once. The chain is built from TRBV18 and TRBJ2-1; maybe TRBD2 (6 bases). The germline V gene has CDR1 KGHSH and CDR2 LQKENI. The length of the CDR3 is 15 residues. The V end lost 6 bases, the J end lost 2 bases, and 14 bases lay between the germline ends. CDR3 coding DNA: TGTGCCAGCTCCCAAGGGCGGGGCACCTACAATGAGCAGTTCTTC. This translates into CASSQGRGTYNEQFF.

V usage is TRBV9 and J usage is TRBJ1-2; 8 nucleotides align to TRBD1. Germline trimming cut 3 bases from V and 6 bases from J; bases unmatched to any gene: 16. CDR1 and CDR2 (germline): SGDLS, YYNGEE. The CDR3 loop spans 17 amino acids. The DNA of the CDR3 is TGTGCCAGCAGCGCGGAGGTTGGGACAGGCCCCCTAGATGGCTACACCTTC. Encoded protein: CASSAEVGTGPLDGYTF.

The chain has TRBV11-2 and TRBJ1-2; 8 bases agree with TRBD1. CDR1 and CDR2 (germline): SGHAT, FQNNGV. The CDR3 spans 14 residues. The junction had 8 bases not matched to a gene; V was cut back by 4 bases and J by 7 bases. The CDR3 nucleotides read TGTGCCAGCAGCTCGCCAGGGACAGGCGGTGGCTACACCTTC. Amino acid sequence: CASSSPGTGGGYTF.

The chain recombines TRBV5-1 with TRBJ1-1, with 12 bases aligning to TRBD1. Germline V gene sequence: CDR1 SGHRS, CDR2 YFSETQ. V lost 4 bases and J lost 5; bases outside the gene matches: 6. The CDR3 is 15 residues long. DNA of the CDR3: TGCGCCAGCAGCACCGGGACAGGGGGCTTGACTGAAGCTTTCTTT. Translating it yields CASSTGTGGLTEAFF.

The chain recombines TRBV12-5 with TRBJ2-1, with 7 bases identical to TRBD2. CDR1 and CDR2 from the germline V gene are LGHNT and FRNRAP. There are 13 residues in the CDR3. V trimming: 4 bases; J trimming: 8 bases; junction bases outside the gene matches: 5. CDR3 in amino acids: CASGSRLAHEQFF. The CDR3 DNA reads as TGTGCTAGTGGTTCCCGACTAGCACATGAGCAGTTCTTC.

The chain employs TRBV6-6 and TRBJ1-2, with a tentative D call TRBD1 (5 bases). Germline lookup yields CDR1 MNHNY and CDR2 SVGAGI (reference sequence). Between the trimmed V and J ends, which lost 0 bases and 4 bases, there was a span of 12 bases. This CDR3 is 15 amino acids long. DNA for the CDR3: TGTGCCAGCAGTTACTCAGATCAGGGTTTCTATGGCTACACCTTC. Its protein product is CASSYSDQGFYGYTF.

The chain recombines TRBV5-1 with TRBJ1-1, with D maybe TRBD1 (5 bases). There are 14 residues in the CDR3. Trimming pared 0 bases from V and 7 bases from J, leaving 13 bases between. The germline CDR1 and CDR2 sequences are SGHRS and YFSETQ. CDR3 amino acids: CASSLAWGGLEAFF. DNA of the CDR3: TGCGCCAGCAGCTTGGCCTGGGGCGGGCTTGAAGCTTTCTTT.

Only a few counts were recorded for this clone. The V call is TRBV6-5, the J call TRBJ1-5; 11 bases fit TRBD1. Germline V gene lookup returns CDR1 MNHEY and CDR2 SVGAGI. Trimming at V came to 5 bases and at J to 6 bases, leaving 6 bases not matched to a gene. The CDR3 totals 15 residues. CDR3 sequence (DNA): TGTGCCAGCAGTATGGGACAGGGGGACGGTCAGCCCCAGCATTTT. It translates to CASSMGQGDGQPQHF.

The genes are TRBV6-5 and TRBJ2-2; D not certain. Per germline, CDR1 MNHEY and CDR2 SVGAGI. Trimming removed 6 bases at V and 7 bases at J, with 12 bases between. There are 13 residues in the CDR3. CDR3 coding DNA: TGTGCCAGCAGCTTCGGACGTGGCGGGGAGCTGTTTTTT. Protein product: CASSFGRGGELFF.

The chain carries TRBV25-1 and TRBJ2-7; possible D gene TRBD1, 6 bases. Germline V CDR1 and CDR2: MGHDK, SYGVNS. Between the trimmed V and J ends, which lost 5 bases and 6 bases, there was a span of 11 bases. The CDR3 consists of 12 residues. The chain's CDR3 is CASSPGAGEQYF. DNA for the CDR3: TGTGCCAGCAGTCCAGGGGCGGGCGAGCAGTACTTC.